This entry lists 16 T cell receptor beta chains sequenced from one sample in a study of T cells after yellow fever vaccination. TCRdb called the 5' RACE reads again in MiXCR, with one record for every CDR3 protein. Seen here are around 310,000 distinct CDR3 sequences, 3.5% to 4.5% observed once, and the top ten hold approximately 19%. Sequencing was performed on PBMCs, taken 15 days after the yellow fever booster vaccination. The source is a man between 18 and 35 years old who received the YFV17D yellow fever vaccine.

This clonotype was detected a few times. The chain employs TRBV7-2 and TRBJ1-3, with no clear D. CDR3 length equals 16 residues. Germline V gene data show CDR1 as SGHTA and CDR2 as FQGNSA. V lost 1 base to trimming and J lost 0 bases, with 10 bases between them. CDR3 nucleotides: TGTGCCAGCAGCTTAGTTTGGGGTCCCTCTGGAAACACCATATATTTT. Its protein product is CASSLVWGPSGNTIYF.

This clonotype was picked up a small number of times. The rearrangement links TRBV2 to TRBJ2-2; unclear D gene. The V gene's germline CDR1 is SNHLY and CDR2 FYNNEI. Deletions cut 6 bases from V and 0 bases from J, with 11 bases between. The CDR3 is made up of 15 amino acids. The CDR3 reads CASRLEFANTGELFF. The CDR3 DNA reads TGTGCCAGCAGGCTGGAGTTCGCGAACACCGGGGAGCTGTTTTTT.

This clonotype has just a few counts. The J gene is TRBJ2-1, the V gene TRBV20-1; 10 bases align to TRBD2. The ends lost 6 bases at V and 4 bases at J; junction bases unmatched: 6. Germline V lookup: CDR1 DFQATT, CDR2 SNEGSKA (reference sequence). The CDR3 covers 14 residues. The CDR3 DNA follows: TGCAGTGCCACCCCAGCGGGGGGGTACAATGAGCAGTTCTTC. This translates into CSATPAGGYNEQFF.

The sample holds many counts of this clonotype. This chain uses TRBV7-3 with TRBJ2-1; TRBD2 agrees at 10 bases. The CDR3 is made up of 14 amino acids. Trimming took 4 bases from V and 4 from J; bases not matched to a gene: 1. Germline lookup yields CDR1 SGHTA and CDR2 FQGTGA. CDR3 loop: CASSSTSGYNEQFF. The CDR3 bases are TGTGCCAGCAGCTCGACTAGCGGGTACAATGAGCAGTTCTTC. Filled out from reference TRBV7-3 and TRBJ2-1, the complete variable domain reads GAGVSQTPSNKVTEKGKYVELRCDPISGHTALYWYRQSLGQGPEFLIYFQGTGAADDSGLPNDRFFAVRPEGSVSTLKIQRTERGDSAVYLCASSSTSGYNEQFFGPGTRLTVL.

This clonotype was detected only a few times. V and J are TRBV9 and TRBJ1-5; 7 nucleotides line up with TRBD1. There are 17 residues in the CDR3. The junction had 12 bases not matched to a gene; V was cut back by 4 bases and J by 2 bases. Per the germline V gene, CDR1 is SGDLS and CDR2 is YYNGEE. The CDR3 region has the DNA TGTGCCAGCAGCCCCCGAGGAGACAGGGTTGGCAATCAGCCCCAGCATTTT. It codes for CASSPRGDRVGNQPQHF.

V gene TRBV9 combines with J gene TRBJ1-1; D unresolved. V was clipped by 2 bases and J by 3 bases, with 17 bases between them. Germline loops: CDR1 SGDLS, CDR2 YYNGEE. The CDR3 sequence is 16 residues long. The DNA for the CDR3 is TGTGCCAGCAGCGTTGGAGGATTGGTAATGTACACTGAAGCTTTCTTT. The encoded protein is CASSVGGLVMYTEAFF.

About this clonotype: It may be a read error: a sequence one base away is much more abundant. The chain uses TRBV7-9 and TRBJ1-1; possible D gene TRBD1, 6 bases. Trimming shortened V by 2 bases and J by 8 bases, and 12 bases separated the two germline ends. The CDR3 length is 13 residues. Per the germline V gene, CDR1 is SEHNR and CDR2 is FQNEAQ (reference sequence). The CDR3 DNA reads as TGTGCCAGCAGCTTAACACACAGGGACGAAGCTTTCTTT. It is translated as CASSLTHRDEAFF. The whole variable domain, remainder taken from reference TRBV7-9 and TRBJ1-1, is DTGVSQNPRHKITKRGQNVTFRCDPISEHNRLYWYRQTLGQGPEFLTYFQNEAQLEKSRLLSDRFSAERPKGSFSTLEIQRTEQGDSAMYLCASSLTHRDEAFFGQGTRLTVV.

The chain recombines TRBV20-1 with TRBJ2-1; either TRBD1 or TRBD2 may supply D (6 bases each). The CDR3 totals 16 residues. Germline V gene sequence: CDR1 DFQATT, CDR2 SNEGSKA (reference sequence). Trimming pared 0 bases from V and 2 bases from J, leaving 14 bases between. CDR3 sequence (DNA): TGCAGTGCTAGAGATACCCCCGGGGGCCCCTACAATGAGCAGTTCTTC. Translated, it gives CSARDTPGGPYNEQFF.

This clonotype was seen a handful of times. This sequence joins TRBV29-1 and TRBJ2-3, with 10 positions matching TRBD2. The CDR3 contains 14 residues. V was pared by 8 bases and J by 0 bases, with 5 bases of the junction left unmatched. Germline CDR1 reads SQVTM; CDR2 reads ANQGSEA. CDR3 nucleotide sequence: TGCAGCTACGAGCGGGGGGGTAGCACAGATACGCAGTATTTT. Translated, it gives CSYERGGSTDTQYF.

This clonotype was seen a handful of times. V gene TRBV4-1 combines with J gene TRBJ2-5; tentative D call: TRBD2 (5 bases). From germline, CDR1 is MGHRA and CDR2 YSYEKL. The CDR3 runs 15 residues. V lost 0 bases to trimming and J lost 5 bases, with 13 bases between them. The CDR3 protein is CASSQDPVSGETQYF. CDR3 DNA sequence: TGCGCCAGCAGCCAAGATCCCGTGTCGGGGGAGACCCAGTACTTC.

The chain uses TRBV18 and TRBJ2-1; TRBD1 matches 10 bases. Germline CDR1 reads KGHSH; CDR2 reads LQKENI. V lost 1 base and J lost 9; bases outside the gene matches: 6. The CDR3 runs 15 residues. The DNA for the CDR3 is TGTGCCAGCTCACCACTGGACAGGGGGTTCGGTGAGCAGTTCTTC. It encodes CASSPLDRGFGEQFF.

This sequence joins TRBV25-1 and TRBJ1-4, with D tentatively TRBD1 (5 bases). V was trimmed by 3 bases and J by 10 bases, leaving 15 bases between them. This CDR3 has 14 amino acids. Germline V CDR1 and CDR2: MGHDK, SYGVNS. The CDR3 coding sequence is TGTGCCAGCAGTGATTTTTCGGCGGGGGGAAAACTGTTTTTT. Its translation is CASSDFSAGGKLFF.

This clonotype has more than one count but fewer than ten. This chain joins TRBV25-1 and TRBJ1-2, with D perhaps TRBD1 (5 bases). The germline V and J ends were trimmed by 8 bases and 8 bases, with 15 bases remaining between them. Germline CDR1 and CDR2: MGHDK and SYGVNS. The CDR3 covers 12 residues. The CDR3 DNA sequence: TGTGCCAGCCGTGGGGACCGACTGGGCTACACCTTC. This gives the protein CASRGDRLGYTF.

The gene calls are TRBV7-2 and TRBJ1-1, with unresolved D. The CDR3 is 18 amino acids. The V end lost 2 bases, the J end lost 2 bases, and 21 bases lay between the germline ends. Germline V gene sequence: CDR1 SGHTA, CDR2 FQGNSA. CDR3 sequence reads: CASSLKMSLVGSNTEAFF. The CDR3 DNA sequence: TGTGCCAGCAGCTTAAAGATGAGTCTCGTTGGGAGTAACACTGAAGCTTTCTTT.

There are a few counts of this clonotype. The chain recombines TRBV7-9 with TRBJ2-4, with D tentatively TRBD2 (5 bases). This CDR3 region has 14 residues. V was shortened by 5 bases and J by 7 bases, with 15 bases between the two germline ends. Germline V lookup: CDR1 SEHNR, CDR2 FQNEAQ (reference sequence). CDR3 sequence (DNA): TGTGCCAGCAGCGGACTTCTACACGGGAACATTCAGTACTTC. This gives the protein CASSGLLHGNIQYF.

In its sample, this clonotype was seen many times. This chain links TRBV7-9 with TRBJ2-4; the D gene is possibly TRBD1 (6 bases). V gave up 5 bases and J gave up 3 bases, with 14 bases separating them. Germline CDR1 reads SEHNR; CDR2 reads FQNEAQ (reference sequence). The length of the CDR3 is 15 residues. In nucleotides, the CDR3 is TGTGCCAGCAGCGCCAAGGGGGTAGGCAAAAACATTCAGTACTTC. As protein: CASSAKGVGKNIQYF.